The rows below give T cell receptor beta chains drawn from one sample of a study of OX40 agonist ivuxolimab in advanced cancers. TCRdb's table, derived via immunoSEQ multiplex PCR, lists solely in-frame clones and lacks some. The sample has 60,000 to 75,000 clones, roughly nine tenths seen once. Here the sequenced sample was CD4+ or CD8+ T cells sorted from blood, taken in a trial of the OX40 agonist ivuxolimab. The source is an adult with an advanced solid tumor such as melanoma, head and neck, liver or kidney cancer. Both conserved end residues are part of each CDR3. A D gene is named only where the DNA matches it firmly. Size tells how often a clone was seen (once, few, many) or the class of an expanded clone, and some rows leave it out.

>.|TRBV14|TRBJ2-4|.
TGTGCCAGCAGCCAAGCTGGCAGGGTGGTAAACATTCAGTACTTC
CASSQAGRVVNIQYF
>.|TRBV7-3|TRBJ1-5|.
TGTGCCAGCAGCGTAACAAGGCAGCCCCAGCATTTT
CASSVTRQPQHF
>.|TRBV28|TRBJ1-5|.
TGTGCCAGCGAAACCAACTCGGGGAGCACTCAGCCCCAGCATTTT
CASETNSGSTQPQHF
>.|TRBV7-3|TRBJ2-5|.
TGTGCCAGCAGCTTAAGAGCCGGGGCCGCCCAGAAAGAGACCCAGTACTTC
CASSLRAGAAQKETQYF
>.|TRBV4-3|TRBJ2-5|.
TGCGCCAGCAGTTTGAGGCAGAAGGAGACCCAGTACTTC
CASSLRQKETQYF
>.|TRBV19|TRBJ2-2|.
TGTGCCAGTGGAAGGAACACCGGGGAGCTGTTTTTT
CASGRNTGELFF
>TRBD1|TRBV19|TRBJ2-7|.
TGTGCCAGTAGTCCAGGGGGCTACGAGCAGTACTTC
CASSPGGYEQYF
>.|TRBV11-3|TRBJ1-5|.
TGTGCCAGCAGCTGGGGGAACAATCAGCCCCAGCATTTT
CASSWGNNQPQHF
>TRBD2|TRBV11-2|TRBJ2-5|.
TGTGCCAGCAGCCTAACTCCGGGACTAGCGGGAGTAGAGACCCAGTACTTC
CASSLTPGLAGVETQYF
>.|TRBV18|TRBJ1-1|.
TGTGCCAGCTCACCACCAGGGAGGACTGAAGCTTTCTTT
CASSPPGRTEAFF
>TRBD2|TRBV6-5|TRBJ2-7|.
TGTGCCAGCAGTTACTGGACTAGCGGGAGTAAGTACGAGCAGTACTTC
CASSYWTSGSKYEQYF
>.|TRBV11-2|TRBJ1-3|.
TGTGCCAGCAGCCAAGACCGATCCTCTGGAAACACCATATATTTT
CASSQDRSSGNTIYF
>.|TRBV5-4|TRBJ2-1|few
TGTGCCAGCAGCTTGGTGCAAACTGAGCAGTTCTTC
CASSLVQTEQFF
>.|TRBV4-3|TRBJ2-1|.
TGCGCCAGCAGCCAAGAAGTAGGACCCTCCTACAATGAGCAGTTCTTC
CASSQEVGPSYNEQFF
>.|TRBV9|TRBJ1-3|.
TGTGCCAGCAGCTCTTCAGGGGATGGAAACACCATATATTTT
CASSSSGDGNTIYF
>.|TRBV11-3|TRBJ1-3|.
TGTGCCAGCAGCTCAAGGGAATCTAGCTCTGGAAACACCATATATTTT
CASSSRESSSGNTIYF
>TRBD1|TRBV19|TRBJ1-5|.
TGTGCCAGTAAGATGGACAGGGGGGAGAATCAGCCCCAGCATTTT
CASKMDRGENQPQHF
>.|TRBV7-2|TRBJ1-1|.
TGTGCCAGCAGCTTAGCTCTAAACACTGAAGCTTTCTTT
CASSLALNTEAFF
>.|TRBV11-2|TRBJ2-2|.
TGTGCCAGCAGCTTAGGGGGCACCGGGGAGCTGTTTTTT
CASSLGGTGELFF
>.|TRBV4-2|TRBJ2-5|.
TGTGCCAGCAGCCAAGGCCAGGGGTTAGAGACCCAGTACTTC
CASSQGQGLETQYF
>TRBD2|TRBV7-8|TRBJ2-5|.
TGTGCCAGCAGCTTAAGGTCCGCACCCAGCGGGAGTAGGCATGTCCAAGAGACCCAGTACTTC
CASSLRSAPSGSRHVQETQYF
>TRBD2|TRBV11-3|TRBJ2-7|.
TGTGCCAGCAGCTCGGGAATAGCGGGCTTTTACGAGCAGTACTTC
CASSSGIAGFYEQYF
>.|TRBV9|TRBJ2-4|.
TGTGCCAGCAGCACAGTCGCCAAAACCCCCAAAAACATTCAGTACTTC
CASSTVAKTPKNIQYF
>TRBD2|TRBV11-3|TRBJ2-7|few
TGTGCCAGCAGCCCCCGCGGGGGGGCGGGAGGATTCTACGAGCAGTACTTC
CASSPRGGAGGFYEQYF
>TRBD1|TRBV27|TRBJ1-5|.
TGTGCCAGCAGTCACAGGGGAGGACAGCCCCAGCATTTT
CASSHRGGQPQHF
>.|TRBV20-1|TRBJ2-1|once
TGCAGTGCCCTCGGCAATGAGCAGTTCTTC
CSALGNEQFF
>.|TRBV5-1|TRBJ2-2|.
TGCGCCAGCACCCTCTCTAGCGGAGGGGGCACCGGGGAGCTGTTTTTT
CASTLSSGGGTGELFF
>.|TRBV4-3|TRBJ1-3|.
TGCGCCAGCAGCCAACTCAATTCCCTCTCTGGAAACACCATATATTTT
CASSQLNSLSGNTIYF
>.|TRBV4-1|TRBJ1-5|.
TGCGCCAGCAGCCAAGATGTCATCCCACTGAGGAGCAATCAGCCCCAGCATTTT
CASSQDVIPLRSNQPQHF
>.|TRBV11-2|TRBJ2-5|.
TGTGCCAGCAGTCACAAGGGGGAGACCCAGTACTTC
CASSHKGETQYF
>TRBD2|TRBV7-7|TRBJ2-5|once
TGTGCTAGCAGCTTATCGACTAGCGGGAGGGAGACCCAGTACTTC
CASSLSTSGRETQYF
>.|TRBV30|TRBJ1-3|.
TGTGCCTGGAAAAAGACCTCTGGAAACACCATATATTTT
CAWKKTSGNTIYF
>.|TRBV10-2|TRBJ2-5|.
TGCGCCAGCACCGGAAGCAGGGAGGAGACCCAGTACTTC
CASTGSREETQYF
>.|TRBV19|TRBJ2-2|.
TGTGCCAGTAGTATAGCTACCGGGGAGCTGTTTTTT
CASSIATGELFF
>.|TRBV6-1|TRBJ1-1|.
TGTGCCAGCAGTGAAAGGCAGGGGCGGGACACTGAAGCTTTCTTT
CASSERQGRDTEAFF
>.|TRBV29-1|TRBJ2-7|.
TGCAGCGTTGGGCAGGGGGGTATAGAGCAGTACTTC
CSVGQGGIEQYF
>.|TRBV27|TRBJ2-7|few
TGTGCCAGCAGAATCTACGGGAAAGACGAGCAGTACTTC
CASRIYGKDEQYF
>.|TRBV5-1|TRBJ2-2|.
TGCGCCAGCACAGCCAGGAATTTGAACACCGGGGAGCTGTTTTTT
CASTARNLNTGELFF